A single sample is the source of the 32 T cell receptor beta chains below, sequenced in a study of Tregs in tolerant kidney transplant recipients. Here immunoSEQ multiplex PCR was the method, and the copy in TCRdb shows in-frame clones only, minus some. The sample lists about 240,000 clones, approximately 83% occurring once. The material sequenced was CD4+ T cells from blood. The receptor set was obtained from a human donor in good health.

CDR3 coding DNA: TGTGCCAGCAGTTACTCGGTTCAAGTCAGGAACACTGAAGCTTTCTTT. Translated: CASSYSVQVRNTEAFF. V and J are TRBV6-5 and TRBJ1-1; D remains ambiguous. V was clipped by 0 bases and J by 1 base, with 12 bases between them. Germline V gives CDR1 MNHEY, CDR2 SVGAGI. The CDR3 runs 16 residues.

The CDR3 DNA reads as TGTGCCAGCAGCTTAGCCGAACAGGGGAACACTGAAGCTTTCTTT. Protein sequence: CASSLAEQGNTEAFF. The chain employs TRBV5-4 and TRBJ1-1, with a weak D call TRBD1 (6 bases). Trimming cost V 2 bases and J 1 base, with 12 bases left between them. The CDR3 is made up of 15 amino acids. Germline CDR1 SGHNT, CDR2 YYREEE (reference sequence).

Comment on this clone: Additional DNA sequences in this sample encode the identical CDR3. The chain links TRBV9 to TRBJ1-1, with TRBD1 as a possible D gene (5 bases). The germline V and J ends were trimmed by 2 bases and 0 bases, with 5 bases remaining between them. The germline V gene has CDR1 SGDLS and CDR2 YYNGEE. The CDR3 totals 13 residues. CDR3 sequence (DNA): TGTGCCAGCAGCGTGGACATGAACACTGAAGCTTTCTTT. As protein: CASSVDMNTEAFF.

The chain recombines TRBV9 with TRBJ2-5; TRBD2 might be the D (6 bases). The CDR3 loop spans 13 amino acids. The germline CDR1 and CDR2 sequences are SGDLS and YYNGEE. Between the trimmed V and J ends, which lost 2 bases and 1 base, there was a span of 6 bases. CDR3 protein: CASSVTSQETQYF. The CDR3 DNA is TGTGCCAGCAGCGTGACTAGCCAAGAGACCCAGTACTTC.

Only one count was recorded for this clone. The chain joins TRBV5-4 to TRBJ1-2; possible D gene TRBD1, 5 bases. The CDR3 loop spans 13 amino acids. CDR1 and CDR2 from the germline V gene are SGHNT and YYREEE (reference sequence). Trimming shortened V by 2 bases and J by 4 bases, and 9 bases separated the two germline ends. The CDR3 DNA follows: TGTGCCAGCAGCTTCAGGGCCGTCTATGGCTACACCTTC. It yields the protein CASSFRAVYGYTF.

CDR3 bases: TGTGCCAGCAGTTACAGGGATAACACTGAAGCTTTCTTT. Translation gives CASSYRDNTEAFF. J is TRBJ1-1 and V is TRBV6-6, with unresolved D. CDR3 length equals 13 residues. The V gene's germline CDR1 is MNHNY and CDR2 SVGAGI (reference sequence). Trimming left V 2 bases short and J 2 bases short, with 6 bases between.

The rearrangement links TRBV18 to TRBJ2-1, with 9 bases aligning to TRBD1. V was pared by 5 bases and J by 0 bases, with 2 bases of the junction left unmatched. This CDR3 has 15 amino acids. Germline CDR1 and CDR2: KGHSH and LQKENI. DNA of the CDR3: TGTGCCAGCTCAAGACAGGGGGGCTCCTACAATGAGCAGTTCTTC. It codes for CASSRQGGSYNEQFF.

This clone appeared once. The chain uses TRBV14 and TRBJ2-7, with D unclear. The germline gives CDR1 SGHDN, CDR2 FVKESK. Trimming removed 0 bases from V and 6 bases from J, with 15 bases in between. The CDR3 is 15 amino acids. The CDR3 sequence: CASSQDVEPLGEQYF. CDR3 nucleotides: TGTGCCAGCAGCCAAGATGTAGAACCTCTCGGCGAGCAGTACTTC.

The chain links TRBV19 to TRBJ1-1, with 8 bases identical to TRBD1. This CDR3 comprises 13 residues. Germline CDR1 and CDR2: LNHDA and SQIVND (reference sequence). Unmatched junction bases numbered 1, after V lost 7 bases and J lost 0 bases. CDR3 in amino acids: CASKTGVNTEAFF. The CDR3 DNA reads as TGTGCCAGTAAGACAGGGGTGAACACTGAAGCTTTCTTT.

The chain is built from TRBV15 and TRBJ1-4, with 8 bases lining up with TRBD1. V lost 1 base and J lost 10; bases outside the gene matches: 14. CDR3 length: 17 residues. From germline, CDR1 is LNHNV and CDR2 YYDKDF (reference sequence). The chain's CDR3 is CATSRAYPDRGTGKLFF. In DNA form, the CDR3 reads TGTGCCACCAGCAGAGCCTACCCCGACAGGGGCACGGGAAAACTGTTTTTT.

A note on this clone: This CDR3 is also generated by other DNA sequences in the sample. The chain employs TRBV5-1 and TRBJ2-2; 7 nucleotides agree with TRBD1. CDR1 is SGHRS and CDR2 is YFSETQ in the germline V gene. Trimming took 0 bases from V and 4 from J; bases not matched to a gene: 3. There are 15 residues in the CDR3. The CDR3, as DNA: TGCGCCAGCAGCTTGGGACAGGGAGTCACCGGGGAGCTGTTTTTT. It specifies CASSLGQGVTGELFF.

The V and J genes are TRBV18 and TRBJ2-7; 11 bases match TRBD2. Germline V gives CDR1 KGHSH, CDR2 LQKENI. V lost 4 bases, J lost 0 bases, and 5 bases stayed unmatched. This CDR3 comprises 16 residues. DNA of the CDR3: TGTGCCAGCTCACAGGGACTAGCGGCTAGCTCCTACGAGCAGTACTTC. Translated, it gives CASSQGLAASSYEQYF.

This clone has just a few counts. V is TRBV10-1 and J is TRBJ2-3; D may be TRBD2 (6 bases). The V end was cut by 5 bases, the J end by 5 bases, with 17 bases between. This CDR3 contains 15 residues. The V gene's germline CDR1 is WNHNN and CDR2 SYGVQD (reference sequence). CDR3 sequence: CASSNLGRGKDTQYF. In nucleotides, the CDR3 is TGCGCCAGCAGTAATCTGGGACGCGGGAAAGATACGCAGTATTTT.

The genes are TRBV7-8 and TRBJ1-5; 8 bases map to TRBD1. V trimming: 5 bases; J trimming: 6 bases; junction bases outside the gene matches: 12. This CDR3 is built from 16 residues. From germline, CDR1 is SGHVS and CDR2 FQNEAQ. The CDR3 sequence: CASSATRTGRSQPQHF. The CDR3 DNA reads TGTGCCAGCAGCGCGACACGGACAGGGAGGAGTCAGCCCCAGCATTTT.

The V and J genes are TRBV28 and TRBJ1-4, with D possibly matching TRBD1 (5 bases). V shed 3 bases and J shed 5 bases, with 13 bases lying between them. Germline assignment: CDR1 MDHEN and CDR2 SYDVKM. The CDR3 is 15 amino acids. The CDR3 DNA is TGTGCCAGCAGTTTCGTGGGGGGAGAGAATGAAAAACTGTTTTTT. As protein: CASSFVGGENEKLFF.

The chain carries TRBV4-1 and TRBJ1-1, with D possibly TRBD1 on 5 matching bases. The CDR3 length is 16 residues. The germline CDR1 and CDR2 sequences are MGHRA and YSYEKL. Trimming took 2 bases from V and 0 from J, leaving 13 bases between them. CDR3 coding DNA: TGCGCCAGCAGCCAACTACCGGGGGGGGTGAACACTGAAGCTTTCTTT. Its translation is CASSQLPGGVNTEAFF.

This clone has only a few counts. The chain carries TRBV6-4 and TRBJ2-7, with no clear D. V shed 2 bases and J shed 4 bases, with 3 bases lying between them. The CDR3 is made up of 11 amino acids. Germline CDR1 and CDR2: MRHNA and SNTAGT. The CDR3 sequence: CASSDGYEQYF. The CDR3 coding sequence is TGTGCCAGCAGTGACGGGTACGAGCAGTACTTC.

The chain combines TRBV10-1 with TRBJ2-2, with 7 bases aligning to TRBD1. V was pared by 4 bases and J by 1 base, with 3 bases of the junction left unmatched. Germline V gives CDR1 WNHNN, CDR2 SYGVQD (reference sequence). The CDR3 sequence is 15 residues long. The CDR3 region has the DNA TGCGCCAGCAGTGGACAGGGTGTGAACACCGGGGAGCTGTTTTTT. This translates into CASSGQGVNTGELFF.

The CDR3 sequence is CASSFGTNQPQHF. The CDR3 coding sequence is TGTGCCAGCAGCTTTGGCACAAATCAGCCCCAGCATTTT. The rearrangement links TRBV5-6 to TRBJ1-5; D is ambiguous. Between the trimmed V and J ends, which lost 2 bases and 4 bases, there was a span of 7 bases. The CDR3 contains 13 residues. Per the germline V gene, CDR1 is SGHDT and CDR2 is YYEEEE.

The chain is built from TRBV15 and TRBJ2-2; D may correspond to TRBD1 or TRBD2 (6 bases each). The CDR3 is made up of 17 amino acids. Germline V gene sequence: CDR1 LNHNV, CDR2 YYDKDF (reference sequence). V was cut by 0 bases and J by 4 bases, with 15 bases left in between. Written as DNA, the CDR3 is TGTGCCACCAGCAGAGATCCCCGGGGGCAGGGCACCGGGGAGCTGTTTTTT. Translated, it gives CATSRDPRGQGTGELFF.

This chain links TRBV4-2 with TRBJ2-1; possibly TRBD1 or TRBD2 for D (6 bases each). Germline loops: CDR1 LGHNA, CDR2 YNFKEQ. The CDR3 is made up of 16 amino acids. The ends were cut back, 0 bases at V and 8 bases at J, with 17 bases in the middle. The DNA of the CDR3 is TGTGCCAGCAGCCAAGAGATAGGTGGGGGCGGGGATGAGCAGTTCTTC. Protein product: CASSQEIGGGGDEQFF.

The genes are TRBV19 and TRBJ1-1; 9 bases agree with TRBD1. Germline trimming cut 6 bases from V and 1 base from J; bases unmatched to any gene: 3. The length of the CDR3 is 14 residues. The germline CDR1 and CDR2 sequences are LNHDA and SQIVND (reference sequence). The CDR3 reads CASSMDRGNTEAFF. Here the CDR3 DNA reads TGTGCCAGTAGCATGGACAGGGGGAACACTGAAGCTTTCTTT.

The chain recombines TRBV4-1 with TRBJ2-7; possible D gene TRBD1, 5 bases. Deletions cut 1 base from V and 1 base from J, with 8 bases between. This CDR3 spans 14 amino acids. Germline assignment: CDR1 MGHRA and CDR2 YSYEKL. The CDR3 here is CASSQGQLSYEQYF. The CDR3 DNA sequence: TGCGCCAGCAGCCAAGGACAGCTATCCTACGAGCAGTACTTC.

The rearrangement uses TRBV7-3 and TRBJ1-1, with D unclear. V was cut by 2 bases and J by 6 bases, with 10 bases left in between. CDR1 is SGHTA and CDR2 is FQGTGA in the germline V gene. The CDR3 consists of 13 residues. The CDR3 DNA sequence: TGTGCCAGCAGCTTAGGGAGGAGCGCTGAAGCTTTCTTT. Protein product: CASSLGRSAEAFF.

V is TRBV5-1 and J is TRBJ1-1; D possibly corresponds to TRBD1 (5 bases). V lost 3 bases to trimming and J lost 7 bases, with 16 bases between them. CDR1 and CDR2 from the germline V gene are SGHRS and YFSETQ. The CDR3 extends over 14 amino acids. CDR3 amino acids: CASSSIDGAIEAFF. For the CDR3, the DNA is TGCGCCAGCAGCTCGATTGACGGGGCGATTGAAGCTTTCTTT.

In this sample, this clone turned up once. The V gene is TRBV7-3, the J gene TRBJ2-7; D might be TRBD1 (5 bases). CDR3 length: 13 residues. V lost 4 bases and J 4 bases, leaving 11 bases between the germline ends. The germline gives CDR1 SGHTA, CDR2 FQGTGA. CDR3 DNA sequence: TGTGCCAGCAGCTCGAACCAGGGTTACGAGCAGTACTTC. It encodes CASSSNQGYEQYF.

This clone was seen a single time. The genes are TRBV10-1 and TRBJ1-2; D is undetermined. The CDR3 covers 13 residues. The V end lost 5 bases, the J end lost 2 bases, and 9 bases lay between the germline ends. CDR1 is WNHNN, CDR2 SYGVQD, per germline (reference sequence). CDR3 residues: CASSQDRNYGYTF. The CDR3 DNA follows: TGCGCCAGCAGTCAGGACCGAAACTATGGCTACACCTTC.

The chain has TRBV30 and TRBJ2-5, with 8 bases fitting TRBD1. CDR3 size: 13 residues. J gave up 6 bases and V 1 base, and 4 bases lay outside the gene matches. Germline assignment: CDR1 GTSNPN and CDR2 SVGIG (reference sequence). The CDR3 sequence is CAWSAGGVKTQYF. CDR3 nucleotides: TGTGCCTGGAGTGCAGGGGGCGTAAAGACCCAGTACTTC.

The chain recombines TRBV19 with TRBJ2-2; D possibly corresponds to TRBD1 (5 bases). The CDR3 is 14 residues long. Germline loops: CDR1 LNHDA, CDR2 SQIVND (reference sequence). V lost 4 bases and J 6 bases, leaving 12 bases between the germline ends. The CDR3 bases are TGTGCCAGTAGTACGCGCAGGGTCCCCGGGGAGCTGTTTTTT. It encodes CASSTRRVPGELFF.

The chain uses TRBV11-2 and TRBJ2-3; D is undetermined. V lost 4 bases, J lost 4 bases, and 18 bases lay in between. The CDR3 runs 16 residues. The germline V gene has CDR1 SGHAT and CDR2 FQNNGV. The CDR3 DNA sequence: TGTGCCAGCAGCTCCGCAATGGGTATGAGGCCAGATACGCAGTATTTT. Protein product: CASSSAMGMRPDTQYF.

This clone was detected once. The CDR3 bases are TGTGCCAGCAGTAGGACAGGGCTTAGAGAGACCCAGTACTTC. It is translated as CASSRTGLRETQYF. V is TRBV28 and J is TRBJ2-5; TRBD1 matches 8 bases. The junction had 6 bases not matched to a gene; V was cut back by 5 bases and J by 4 bases. Germline lookup yields CDR1 MDHEN and CDR2 SYDVKM. The CDR3 extends over 14 amino acids.

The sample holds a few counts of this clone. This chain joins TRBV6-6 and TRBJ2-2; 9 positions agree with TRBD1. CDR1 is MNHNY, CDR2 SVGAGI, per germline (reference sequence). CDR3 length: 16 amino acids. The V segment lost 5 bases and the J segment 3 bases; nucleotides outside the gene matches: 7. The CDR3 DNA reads TGTGCCAGCAGTCCCCCGGGACAGGGAGACACCGGGGAGCTGTTTTTT. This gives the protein CASSPPGQGDTGELFF.